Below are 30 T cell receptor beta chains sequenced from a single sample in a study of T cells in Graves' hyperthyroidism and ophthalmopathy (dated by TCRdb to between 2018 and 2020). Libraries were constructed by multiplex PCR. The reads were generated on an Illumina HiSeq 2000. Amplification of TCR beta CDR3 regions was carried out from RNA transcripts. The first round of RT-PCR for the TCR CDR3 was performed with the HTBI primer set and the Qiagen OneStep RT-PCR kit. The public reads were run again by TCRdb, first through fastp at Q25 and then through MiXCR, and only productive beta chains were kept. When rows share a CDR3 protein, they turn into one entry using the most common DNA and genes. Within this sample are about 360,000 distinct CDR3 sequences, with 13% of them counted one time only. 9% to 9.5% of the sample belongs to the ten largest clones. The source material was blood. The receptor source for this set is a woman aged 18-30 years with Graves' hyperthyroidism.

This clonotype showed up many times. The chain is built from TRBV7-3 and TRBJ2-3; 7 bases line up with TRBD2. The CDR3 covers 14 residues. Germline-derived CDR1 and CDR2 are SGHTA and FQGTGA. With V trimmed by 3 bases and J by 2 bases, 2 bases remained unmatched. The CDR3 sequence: CASSFSGLTDTQYF. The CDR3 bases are TGTGCCAGCAGCTTTAGCGGGCTCACAGATACGCAGTATTTT.

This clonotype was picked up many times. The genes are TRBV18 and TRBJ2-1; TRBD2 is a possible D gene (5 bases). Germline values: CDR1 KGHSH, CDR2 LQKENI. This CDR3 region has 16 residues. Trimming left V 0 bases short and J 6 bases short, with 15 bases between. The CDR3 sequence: CASSPPRLAQSNEQFF. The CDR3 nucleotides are TGTGCCAGCTCACCACCTCGTCTAGCCCAATCCAATGAGCAGTTCTTC.

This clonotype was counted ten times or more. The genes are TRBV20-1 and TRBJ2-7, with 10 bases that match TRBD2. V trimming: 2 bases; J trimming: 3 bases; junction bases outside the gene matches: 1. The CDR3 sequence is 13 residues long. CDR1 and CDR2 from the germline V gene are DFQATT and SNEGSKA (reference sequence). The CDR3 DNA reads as TGCAGTGCTAGAACTAGCGGGAACTACGAGCAGTACTTC. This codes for CSARTSGNYEQYF.

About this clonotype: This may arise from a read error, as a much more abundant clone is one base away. CDR3 amino acids: CAGSPGRGETQYF. CDR3 DNA sequence: TGCGCCGGCAGTCCGGGGAGAGGGGAGACCCAGTACTTC. The chain recombines TRBV10-1 with TRBJ2-5; possible D gene TRBD2, 5 bases. The CDR3 runs 13 residues. Germline-derived CDR1 and CDR2 are WNHNN and SYGVQD (reference sequence).

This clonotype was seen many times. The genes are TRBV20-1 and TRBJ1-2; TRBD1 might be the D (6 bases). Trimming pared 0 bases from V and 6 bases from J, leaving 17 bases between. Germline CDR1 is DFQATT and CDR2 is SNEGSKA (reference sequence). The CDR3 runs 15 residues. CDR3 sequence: CSARDRPQGKDGYTF. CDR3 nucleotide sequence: TGCAGTGCTAGAGACCGACCACAGGGAAAGGATGGCTACACCTTC.

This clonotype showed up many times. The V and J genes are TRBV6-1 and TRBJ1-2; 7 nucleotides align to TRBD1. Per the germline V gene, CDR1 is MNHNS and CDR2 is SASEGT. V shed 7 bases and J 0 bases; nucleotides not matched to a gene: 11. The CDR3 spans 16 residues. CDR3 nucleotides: TGTGCCAGCATTCCGGGACAGAGTCCTCCTAACTATGGCTACACCTTC. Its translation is CASIPGQSPPNYGYTF.

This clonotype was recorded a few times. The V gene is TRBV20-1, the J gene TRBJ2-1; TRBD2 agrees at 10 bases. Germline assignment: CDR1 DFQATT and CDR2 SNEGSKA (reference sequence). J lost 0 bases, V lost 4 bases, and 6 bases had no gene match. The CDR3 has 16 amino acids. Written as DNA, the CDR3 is TGCAGTGCTATTCGTGGACTAGCGGCCTCCTACAATGAGCAGTTCTTC. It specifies CSAIRGLAASYNEQFF.

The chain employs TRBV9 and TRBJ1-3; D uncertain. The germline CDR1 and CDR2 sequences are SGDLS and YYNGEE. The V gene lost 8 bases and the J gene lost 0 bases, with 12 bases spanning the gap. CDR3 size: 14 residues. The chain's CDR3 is CASQRGGSGNTIYF. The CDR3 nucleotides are TGTGCCAGTCAAAGAGGTGGCTCTGGAAACACCATATATTTT.

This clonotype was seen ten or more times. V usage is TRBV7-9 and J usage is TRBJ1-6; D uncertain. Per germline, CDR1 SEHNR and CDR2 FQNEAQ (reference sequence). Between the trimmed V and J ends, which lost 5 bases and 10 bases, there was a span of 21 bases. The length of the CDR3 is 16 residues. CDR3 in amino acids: CASSGLGGPELSPLHF. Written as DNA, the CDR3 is TGTGCCAGCAGCGGCCTCGGCGGCCCCGAGCTCTCACCCCTCCACTTT.

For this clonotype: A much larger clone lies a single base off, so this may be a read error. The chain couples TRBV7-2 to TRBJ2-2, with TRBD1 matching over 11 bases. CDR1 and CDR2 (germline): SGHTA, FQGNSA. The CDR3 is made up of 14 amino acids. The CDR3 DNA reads TGTGCCAGCGGCTTAGGGACAGGGGGCGGGGAGCTGTTTTTT. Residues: CASGLGTGGGELFF.

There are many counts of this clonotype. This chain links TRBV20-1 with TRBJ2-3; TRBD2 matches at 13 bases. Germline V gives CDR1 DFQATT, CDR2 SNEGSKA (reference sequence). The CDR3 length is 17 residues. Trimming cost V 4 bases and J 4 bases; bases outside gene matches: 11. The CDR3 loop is CSATPELAGGRADTQYF. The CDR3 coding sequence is TGCAGTGCTACGCCAGAACTAGCGGGAGGGCGCGCAGATACGCAGTATTTT.

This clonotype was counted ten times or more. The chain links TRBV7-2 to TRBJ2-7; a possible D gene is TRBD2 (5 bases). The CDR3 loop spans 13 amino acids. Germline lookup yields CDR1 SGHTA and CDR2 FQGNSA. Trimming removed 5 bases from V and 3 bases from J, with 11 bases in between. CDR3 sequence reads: CASSPPAGYEQYF. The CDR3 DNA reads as TGTGCCAGCAGCCCCCCCGCGGGCTACGAGCAGTACTTC. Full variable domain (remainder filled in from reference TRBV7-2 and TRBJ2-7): GAGVSQSPSNKVTEKGKDVELRCDPISGHTALYWYRQSLGQGLEFLIYFQGNSAPDKSGLPSDRFSAERTGGSVSTLTIQRTQQEDSAVYLCASSPPAGYEQYFGPGTRLTVT.

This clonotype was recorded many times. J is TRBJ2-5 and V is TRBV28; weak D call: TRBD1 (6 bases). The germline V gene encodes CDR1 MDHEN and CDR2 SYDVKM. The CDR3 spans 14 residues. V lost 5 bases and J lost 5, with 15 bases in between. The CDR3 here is CASSPGTLIETQYF. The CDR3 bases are TGTGCCAGCAGTCCCGGGACACTTATTGAGACCCAGTACTTC.

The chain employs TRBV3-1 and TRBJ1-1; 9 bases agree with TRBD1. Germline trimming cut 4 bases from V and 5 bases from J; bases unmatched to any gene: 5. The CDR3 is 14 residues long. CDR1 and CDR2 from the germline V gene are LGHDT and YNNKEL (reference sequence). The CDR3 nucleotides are TGTGCCAGCAGCCGCGGACAGGGGAGGACTGAAGCTTTCTTT. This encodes CASSRGQGRTEAFF. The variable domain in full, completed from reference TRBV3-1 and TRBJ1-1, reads DTAVSQTPKYLVTQMGNDKSIKCEQNLGHDTMYWYKQDSKKFLKIMFSYNNKELIINETVPNRFSPKSPDKAHLNLHINSLELGDSAVYFCASSRGQGRTEAFFGQGTRLTVV.

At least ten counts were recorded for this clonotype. Written as DNA, the CDR3 is TGTGCCAGCAGTCTTTGGACATCGGGCACTGAAGCTTTCTTT. Encoded protein: CASSLWTSGTEAFF. The genes are TRBV13 and TRBJ1-1; D perhaps matches TRBD1 (5 bases). The V end lost 6 bases, the J end lost 4 bases, and 15 bases lay between the germline ends. The CDR3 is 14 residues long. CDR1 is PRHDT, CDR2 FYEKMQ, per germline (reference sequence). Variable domain in full (rest from reference TRBV13 and TRBJ1-1): AAGVIQSPRHLIKEKRETATLKCYPIPRHDTVYWYQQGPGQDPQFLISFYEKMQSDKGSIPDRFSAQQFSDYHSELNMSSLELGDSALYFCASSLWTSGTEAFFGQGTRLTVV.

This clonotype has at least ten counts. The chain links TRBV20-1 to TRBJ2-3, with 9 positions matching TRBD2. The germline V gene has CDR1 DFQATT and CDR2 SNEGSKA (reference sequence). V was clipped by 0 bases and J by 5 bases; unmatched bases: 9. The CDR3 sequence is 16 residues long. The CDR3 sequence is CSARDLLAGSRDTQYF. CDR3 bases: TGCAGTGCTAGAGACCTACTAGCGGGTAGTAGAGATACGCAGTATTTT.

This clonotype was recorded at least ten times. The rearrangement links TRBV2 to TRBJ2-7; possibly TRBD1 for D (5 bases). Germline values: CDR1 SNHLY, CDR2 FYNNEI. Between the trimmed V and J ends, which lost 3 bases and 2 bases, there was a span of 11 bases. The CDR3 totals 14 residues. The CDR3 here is CASSDWGAAYEQYF. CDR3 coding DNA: TGTGCCAGCAGTGACTGGGGCGCCGCCTACGAGCAGTACTTC.

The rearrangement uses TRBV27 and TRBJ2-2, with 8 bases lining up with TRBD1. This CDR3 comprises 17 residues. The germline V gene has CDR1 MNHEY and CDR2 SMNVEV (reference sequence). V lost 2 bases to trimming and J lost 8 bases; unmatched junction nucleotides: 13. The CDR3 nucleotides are TGTGCCAGCAGTTTACTAGGGACAGGCGCCCTAGGGGGGGAGCTGTTTTTT. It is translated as CASSLLGTGALGGELFF.

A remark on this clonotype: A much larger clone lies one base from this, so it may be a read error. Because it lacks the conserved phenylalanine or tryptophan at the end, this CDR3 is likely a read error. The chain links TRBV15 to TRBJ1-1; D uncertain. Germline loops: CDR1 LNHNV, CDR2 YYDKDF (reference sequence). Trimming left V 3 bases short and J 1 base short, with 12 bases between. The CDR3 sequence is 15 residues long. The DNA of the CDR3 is TGTGCCACCAGCAGTATTAAATTTGGGAACACTGAAGCTTTCCTT. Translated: CATSSIKFGNTEAFL.

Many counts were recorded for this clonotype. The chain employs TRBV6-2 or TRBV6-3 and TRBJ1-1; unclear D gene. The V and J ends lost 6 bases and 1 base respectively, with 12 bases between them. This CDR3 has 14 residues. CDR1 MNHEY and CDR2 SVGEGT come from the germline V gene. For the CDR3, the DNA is TGTGCCAGCAGCCACGGGAGGAGGAACACTGAAGCTTTCTTT. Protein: CASSHGRRNTEAFF.

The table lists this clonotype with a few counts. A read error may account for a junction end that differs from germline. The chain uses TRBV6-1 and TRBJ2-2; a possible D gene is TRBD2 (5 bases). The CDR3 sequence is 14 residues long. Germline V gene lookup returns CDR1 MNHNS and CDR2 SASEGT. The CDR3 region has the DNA TGTGCCAGCAGTGTAAACCGGCCCCCCGGGGAGCTGCTTTTT. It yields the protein CASSVNRPPGELLF.

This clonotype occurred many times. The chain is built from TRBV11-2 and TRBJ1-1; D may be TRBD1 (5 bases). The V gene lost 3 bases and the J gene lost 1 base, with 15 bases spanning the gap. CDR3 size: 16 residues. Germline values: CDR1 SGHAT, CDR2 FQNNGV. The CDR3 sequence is CASSFGGGSGNTEAFF. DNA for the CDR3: TGTGCCAGCAGCTTCGGCGGGGGGTCGGGGAACACTGAAGCTTTCTTT.

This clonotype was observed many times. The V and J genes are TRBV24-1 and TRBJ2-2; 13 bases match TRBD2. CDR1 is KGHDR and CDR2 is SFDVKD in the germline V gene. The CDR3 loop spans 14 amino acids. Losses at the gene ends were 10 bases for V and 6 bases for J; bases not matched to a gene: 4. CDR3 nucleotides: TGTGCCACTGGACTAGCGGGAGTCTCCGGGGAGCTGTTTTTT. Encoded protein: CATGLAGVSGELFF.

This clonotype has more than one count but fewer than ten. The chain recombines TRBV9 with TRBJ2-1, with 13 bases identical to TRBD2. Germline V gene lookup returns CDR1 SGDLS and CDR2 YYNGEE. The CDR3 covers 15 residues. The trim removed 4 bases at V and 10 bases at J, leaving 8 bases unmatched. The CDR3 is CASSTGTSGEDEQFF. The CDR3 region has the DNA TGTGCCAGCAGCACGGGGACTAGCGGGGAGGACGAGCAGTTCTTC.

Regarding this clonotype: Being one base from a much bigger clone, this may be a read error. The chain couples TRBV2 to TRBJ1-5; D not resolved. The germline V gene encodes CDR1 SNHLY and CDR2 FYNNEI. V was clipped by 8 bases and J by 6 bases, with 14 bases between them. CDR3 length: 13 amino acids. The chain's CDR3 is CASDVRERQPQHF. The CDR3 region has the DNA TGTGCCAGCGACGTCCGGGAACGTCAGCCCCAGCATTTT.

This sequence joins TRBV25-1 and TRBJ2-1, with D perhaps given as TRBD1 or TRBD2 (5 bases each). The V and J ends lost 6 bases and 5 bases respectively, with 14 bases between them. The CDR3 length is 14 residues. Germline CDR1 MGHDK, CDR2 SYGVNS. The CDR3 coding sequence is TGTGCCAGCAGCCCAAGGGGAGAGAACAATGAGCAGTTCTTC. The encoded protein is CASSPRGENNEQFF.

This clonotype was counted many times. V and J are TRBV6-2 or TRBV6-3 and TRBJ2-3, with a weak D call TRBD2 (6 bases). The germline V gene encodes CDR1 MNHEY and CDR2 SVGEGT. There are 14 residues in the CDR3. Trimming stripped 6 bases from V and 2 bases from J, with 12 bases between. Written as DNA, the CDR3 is TGTGCCAGCAGACCTAGCGACGCCACAGATACGCAGTATTTT. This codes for CASRPSDATDTQYF.

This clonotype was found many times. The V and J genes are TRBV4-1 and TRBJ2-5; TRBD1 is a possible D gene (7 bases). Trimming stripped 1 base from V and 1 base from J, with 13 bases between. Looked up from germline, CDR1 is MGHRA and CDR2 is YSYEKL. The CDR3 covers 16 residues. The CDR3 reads CASSQGGTAIQETQYF. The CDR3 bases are TGCGCCAGCAGCCAAGGCGGGACAGCCATCCAAGAGACCCAGTACTTC.

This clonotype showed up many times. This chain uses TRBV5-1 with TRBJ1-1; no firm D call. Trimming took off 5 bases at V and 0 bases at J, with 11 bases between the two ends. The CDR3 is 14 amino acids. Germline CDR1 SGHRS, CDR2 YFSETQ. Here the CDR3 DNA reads TGCGCCAGCAGTCGGGAACACATGAACACTGAAGCTTTCTTT. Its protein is CASSREHMNTEAFF.

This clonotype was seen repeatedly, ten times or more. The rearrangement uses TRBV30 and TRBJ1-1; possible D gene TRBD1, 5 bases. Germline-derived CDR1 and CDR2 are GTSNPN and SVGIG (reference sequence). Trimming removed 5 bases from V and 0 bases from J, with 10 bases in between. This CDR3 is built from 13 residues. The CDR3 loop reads CAWRGSLNTEAFF. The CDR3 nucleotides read TGTGCCTGGCGGGGCAGCCTGAACACTGAAGCTTTCTTT.